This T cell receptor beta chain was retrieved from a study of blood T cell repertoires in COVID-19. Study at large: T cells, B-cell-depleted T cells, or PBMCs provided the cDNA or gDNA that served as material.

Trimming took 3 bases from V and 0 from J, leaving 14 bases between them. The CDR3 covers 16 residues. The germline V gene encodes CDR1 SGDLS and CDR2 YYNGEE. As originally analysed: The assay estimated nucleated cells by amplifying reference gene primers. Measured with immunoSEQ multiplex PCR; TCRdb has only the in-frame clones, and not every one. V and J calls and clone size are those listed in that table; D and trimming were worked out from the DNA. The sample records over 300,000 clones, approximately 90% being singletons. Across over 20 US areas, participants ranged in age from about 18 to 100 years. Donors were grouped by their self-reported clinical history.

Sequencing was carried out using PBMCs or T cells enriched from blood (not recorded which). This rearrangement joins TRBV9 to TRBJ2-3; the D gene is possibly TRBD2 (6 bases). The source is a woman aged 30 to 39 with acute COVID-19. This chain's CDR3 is CASSGEDGGSTDTQYF. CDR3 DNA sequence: TGTGCCAGCAGCGGAGAAGACGGGGGAAGCACAGATACGCAGTATTTT.